Below are 12 T cell receptor beta chains sequenced from a single sample in a study of a mutant IDH1 vaccine in newly diagnosed glioma. Measured with immunoSEQ multiplex PCR; TCRdb has only the in-frame clones, and not every one. The table includes tens of thousands of clones, over 75% detected once. Noted time point: week 23, last vaccination. Every vaccination contained 300 ug of the mutant IDH1 20-mer peptide and was paired with topical imiquimod. Antigens for these TCRs are unknown. This specimen was PBMCs, taken from a glioma patient whose treatment included an IDH1 peptide vaccine. The receptors were gathered from a man aged 18 to 29 with glioma.

Here the CDR3 DNA reads TGTGCCAGCAGTCTTTCCGCGGGAGCCCCTTACGAGCAGTACTTC. Amino acids: CASSLSAGAPYEQYF. The rearrangement joins TRBV11-3 to TRBJ2-7; 7 bases line up with TRBD2. The trim removed 6 bases at V and 4 bases at J, leaving 12 bases unmatched. Germline V CDR1 and CDR2: SGHNT, YENEEA. This CDR3 region has 15 residues.

This chain joins TRBV7-3 and TRBJ2-1; 7 bases are a match to TRBD2. V lost 2 bases and J lost 0; bases outside the gene matches: 4. CDR1 and CDR2 (germline): SGHTA, FQGTGA. There are 16 residues in the CDR3. The CDR3 reads CASSLDRGSSYNEQFF. CDR3 in DNA: TGTGCCAGCAGCTTAGATCGCGGGAGCTCCTACAATGAGCAGTTCTTC.

A few counts support this clone. The V gene is TRBV4-3, the J gene TRBJ1-5, with D possibly TRBD1 on 5 matching bases. CDR3 size: 15 residues. The V end was cut by 0 bases, the J end by 4 bases, with 10 bases between. CDR1 is LGHNA and CDR2 is YSLEER in the germline V gene. CDR3 in amino acids: CASSQDNRLNQPQHF. The DNA of the CDR3 is TGCGCCAGCAGCCAAGATAACAGGTTGAATCAGCCCCAGCATTTT.

The V call is TRBV7-2, the J call TRBJ2-1; TRBD2 agrees at 9 bases. The CDR3 contains 18 residues. The ends lost 2 bases at V and 1 base at J; junction bases unmatched: 9. Germline V gene sequence: CDR1 SGHTA, CDR2 FQGNSA. The CDR3 DNA is TGTGCCAGCAGCTTATTCAATAGCGGGAGAGGGTCCTACAATGAGCAGTTCTTC. It translates to CASSLFNSGRGSYNEQFF. Together with reference TRBV7-2 and TRBJ2-1, the CDR3 gives the full variable domain: GAGVSQSPSNKVTEKGKDVELRCDPISGHTALYWYRQSLGQGLEFLIYFQGNSAPDKSGLPSDRFSAERTGGSVSTLTIQRTQQEDSAVYLCASSLFNSGRGSYNEQFFGPGTRLTVL.

This chain links TRBV5-1 with TRBJ1-1; 8 bases align to TRBD1. Germline CDR1 reads SGHRS; CDR2 reads YFSETQ. V gave up 3 bases and J gave up 10 bases; unmatched junction bases: 8. This CDR3 region has 13 residues. The CDR3 bases are TGCGCCAGCAGCTCATTGACAGGGGTGGCAGCTTTCTTT. Translation: CASSSLTGVAAFF. The full variable domain, in which reference TRBV5-1 and TRBJ1-1 provide the parts outside the CDR3, is KAGVTQTPRYLIKTRGQQVTLSCSPISGHRSVSWYQQTPGQGLQFLFEYFSETQRNKGNFPGRFSGRQFSNSRSEMNVSTLELGDSALYLCASSSLTGVAAFFGQGTRLTVV.

The rearrangement links TRBV30 to TRBJ1-3; a weak D match, TRBD1 (5 bases). The CDR3 consists of 16 residues. CDR1 is GTSNPN, CDR2 SVGIG, per germline (reference sequence). Trimming stripped 4 bases from V and 0 bases from J, with 16 bases between. Here the CDR3 reads CAWTTQGFHSGNTIYF. The DNA for the CDR3 is TGTGCCTGGACTACCCAGGGTTTCCACTCTGGAAACACCATATATTTT.

V gene TRBV2 combines with J gene TRBJ1-2; D remains ambiguous. The CDR3 is 14 amino acids. The V and J ends lost 3 bases and 4 bases respectively, with 12 bases between them. Per the germline V gene, CDR1 is SNHLY and CDR2 is FYNNEI. This CDR3 reads CASSDRFTFYGYTF. The CDR3 nucleotides read TGTGCCAGCAGTGATCGGTTTACGTTCTATGGCTACACCTTC.

The chain employs TRBV5-8 and TRBJ1-5, with D possibly being TRBD1 (6 bases). V was cut by 2 bases and J by 0 bases, with 21 bases left in between. This CDR3 is built from 19 residues. Germline CDR1 is SGHTS and CDR2 is YDEGEE. CDR3: CASSLGSRYRATSNQPQHF. CDR3 nucleotides: TGTGCCAGCAGCTTAGGTAGCCGCTACAGGGCCACTAGCAATCAGCCCCAGCATTTT.

The chain recombines TRBV15 with TRBJ1-5; unclear D gene. There are 14 residues in the CDR3. The germline CDR1 and CDR2 sequences are LNHNV and YYDKDF (reference sequence). V lost 3 bases to trimming and J lost 0 bases, with 6 bases between them. CDR3 residues: CATSRSYSNQPQHF. In DNA form, the CDR3 reads TGTGCCACCAGCAGGAGTTATAGCAATCAGCCCCAGCATTTT. Complete variable domain (other parts from reference TRBV15 and TRBJ1-5): DAMVIQNPRYQVTQFGKPVTLSCSQTLNHNVMYWYQQKSSQAPKLLFHYYDKDFNNEADTPDNFQSRRPNTSFCFLDIRSPGLGDTAMYLCATSRSYSNQPQHFGDGTRLSIL.

J is TRBJ2-3 and V is TRBV9, with D perhaps TRBD1 (6 bases). Between the trimmed V and J ends, which lost 0 bases and 3 bases, there was a span of 14 bases. The CDR3 is made up of 16 amino acids. Germline V gene lookup returns CDR1 SGDLS and CDR2 YYNGEE. CDR3 DNA: TGTGCCAGCAGCGTAGAGGGACAAGATTTAACAGATACGCAGTATTTT. Residues: CASSVEGQDLTDTQYF.

This clone has just one count. This chain links TRBV7-2 with TRBJ1-1; D may be TRBD1 (6 bases). Germline lookup yields CDR1 SGHTA and CDR2 FQGNSA. V was pared by 2 bases and J by 0 bases, with 13 bases between. This CDR3 region has 16 residues. The CDR3 DNA reads TGTGCCAGCAGCTTATCCCGAGGGGGTATGAACACTGAAGCTTTCTTT. Its translation is CASSLSRGGMNTEAFF.

The chain links TRBV6-1 to TRBJ1-5; 11 bases are shared with TRBD1. The V segment lost 4 bases and the J segment 7 bases; nucleotides outside the gene matches: 3. The germline V gene encodes CDR1 MNHNS and CDR2 SASEGT. The CDR3 is 14 residues long. CDR3 coding DNA: TGTGCCAGCAGTGGGACAGGGGGCCACCAGCCCCAGCATTTT. The encoded protein is CASSGTGGHQPQHF.